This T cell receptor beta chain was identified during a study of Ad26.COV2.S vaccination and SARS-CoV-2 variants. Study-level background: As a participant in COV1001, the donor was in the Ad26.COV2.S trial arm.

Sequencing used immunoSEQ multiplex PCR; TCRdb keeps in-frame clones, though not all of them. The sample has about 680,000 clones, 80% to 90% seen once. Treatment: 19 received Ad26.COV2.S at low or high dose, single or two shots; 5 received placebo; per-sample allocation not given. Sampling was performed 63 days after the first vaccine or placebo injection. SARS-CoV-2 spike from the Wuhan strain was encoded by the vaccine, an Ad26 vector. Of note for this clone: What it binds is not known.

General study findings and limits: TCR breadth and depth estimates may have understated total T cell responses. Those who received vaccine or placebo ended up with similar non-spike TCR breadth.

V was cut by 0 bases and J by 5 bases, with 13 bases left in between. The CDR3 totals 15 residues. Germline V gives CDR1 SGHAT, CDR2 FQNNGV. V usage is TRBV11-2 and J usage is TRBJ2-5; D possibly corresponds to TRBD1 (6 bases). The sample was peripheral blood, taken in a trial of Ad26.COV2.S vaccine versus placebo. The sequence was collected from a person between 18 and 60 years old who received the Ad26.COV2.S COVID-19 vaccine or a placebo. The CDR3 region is CASSLDEGVPETQYF. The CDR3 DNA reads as TGTGCCAGCAGCTTAGATGAGGGGGTGCCCGAGACCCAGTACTTC.